The rows below give T cell receptor beta chains drawn from one sample of a study of blood T cell repertoires in COVID-19. The data were produced by immunoSEQ multiplex PCR, yet TCRdb's version contains in-frame clones alone and is incomplete. The data show under 100,000 clones, about nine tenths seen once. The source material was peripheral blood. These TCRs come from a man aged 60-69 years with COVID-19, enrolled during active disease. CDR3s include the opening cysteine and the closing phenylalanine or tryptophan. Expanded clones are given a class, and other clones once, few, many or no size at all.

V	size	J	CDR3
TRBV7-2	-	TRBJ2-7	CASSLGGGSSYEQYF
TRBV6-1	-	TRBJ2-1	CASSELRVGEQFF
TRBV27	-	TRBJ1-1	CASSDRFYTEAFF
TRBV10-2	-	TRBJ2-3	CASSEAEPWADTQYF
TRBV3-1/TRBV3-2	-	TRBJ2-1	CASSQDLREEFF
TRBV12-3/TRBV12-4	-	TRBJ2-1	CASSFSVSNEQFF
TRBV10-3	-	TRBJ1-2	CAISEPIRGYTF
TRBV10-3	-	TRBJ2-7	CAIRGLAGTYEQYF
TRBV5-1	-	TRBJ2-1	CASSLTSGNEQFF
TRBV6-5	-	TRBJ1-5	CASSYNRNQPQHF
TRBV9	-	TRBJ1-3	CASSVGGTGSYTIYF
TRBV7-8	-	TRBJ1-1	CASSFPRAGGVNTEAFF
TRBV6-2/TRBV6-3	-	TRBJ1-5	CASSRGGYQVYSNQPQHF
TRBV10-3	-	TRBJ1-2	CAISRPGNYGYTF
TRBV28	-	TRBJ1-1	CASSDWGLNTEAFF
TRBV27	-	TRBJ2-2	CASSPGDTGELFF
TRBV30	-	TRBJ2-3	CAWTPKVANGEDTQYF
TRBV6-1	-	TRBJ1-2	CASSESAGSGYTF
TRBV18	-	TRBJ2-1	CASSRIGGSSYNEQFF
TRBV7-9	once	TRBJ1-6	CASSFSLLNSPLHF
TRBV7-9	-	TRBJ2-2	CASKNRGLLDTGELFF
TRBV5-4	once	TRBJ2-7	CASSLDRVPTYEQYF
TRBV7-3	-	TRBJ1-1	CASSLDRETEAFF
TRBV24-1	-	TRBJ1-2	CATSETGGARGYTF
TRBV5-5	-	TRBJ2-7	CASNRLVGQGLTGEQYF
TRBV5-1	-	TRBJ2-2	CASSFGNTGELFF
TRBV27	-	TRBJ2-5	CASSLGPGGETQYF
TRBV12-3/TRBV12-4	-	TRBJ1-1	CASSSEMNTEAFF
TRBV11-3	-	TRBJ1-1	CASSLGQEDTEAFF
TRBV5-4	-	TRBJ1-3	CASSLATGSGNTIYF
TRBV7-3	-	TRBJ2-1	CASSLTRERGNEQFF
TRBV9	-	TRBJ2-1	CASSVGPNQYNEQFF
TRBV12-3/TRBV12-4	-	TRBJ1-1	CASTSLGGPEAFF
TRBV6-2/TRBV6-3	-	TRBJ2-7	CASSGQGGPYEQYF
TRBV7-3	-	TRBJ2-3	CASSPLGEGRADTQYF
TRBV10-2	-	TRBJ1-1	CASRAGTANTEAFF
TRBV29-1	-	TRBJ1-4	CSALEGEKLFF
TRBV6-5	-	TRBJ1-1	CASTPRGGVATEAFF
TRBV11-3	-	TRBJ2-7	CASSLTGGVYEQYF
TRBV29-1	-	TRBJ1-2	CSASQGNGYTF
TRBV7-2	-	TRBJ2-6	CASSLEVRAGANVLTF
TRBV10-3	-	TRBJ2-1	CAISATPNSYNEQFF
TRBV7-9	-	TRBJ2-7	CASSFPDSTYEQYF
TRBV12-3/TRBV12-4	-	TRBJ2-5	CASSLAGGETQYF
TRBV24-1	-	TRBJ2-7	CATSEGSGVTYEQYF
TRBV7-2	-	TRBJ2-5	CASSFSRGQETQYF
TRBV7-2	-	TRBJ2-2	CASSLTPSRDTGELFF
TRBV9	-	TRBJ1-2	CATSRGGLDYGYTF
TRBV10-3	-	TRBJ1-2	CAISPGQGIYGYTF
TRBV7-8	-	TRBJ1-2	CASSLMGSAGDYGYTF
TRBV11-2	-	TRBJ2-2	CASSNQGSTGELFF
TRBV28	once	TRBJ2-2	CAGQGLAGVGELFF